The present T cell receptor (beta chain) was sequenced within a study of T cells after yellow fever vaccination. The overall study: SMART-Seq v4 Ultra Low Input served to prepare low-cell-number fractions.

The study, taken as a whole, reports: High-abundance clonotypes from the bulk population could contaminate FACS-sorted repertoires.

As to this clonotype: What it binds is not known.

Using its own MiXCR run on the 5' RACE reads, TCRdb lists one record per CDR3 protein. Of 300,000 to 350,000 distinct CDR3 sequences in the sample, roughly 10% were seen once. In germline, CDR1 is LGHDT, CDR2 YNNKEL (reference sequence). CDR3 length: 16 residues. V was cut by 4 bases and J by 0 bases, with 13 bases left in between. The sequence was obtained from a man aged 18 to 35 who received the YFV17D yellow fever vaccine. This chain links TRBV3-1 with TRBJ2-1, with D possibly being TRBD2 (5 bases). Specimen: CD4+ T cells sorted from PBMCs, collected 45 days after the yellow fever booster vaccination. The CDR3 DNA reads as TGTGCCAGCAGCCCGAGAGCGGTAAGCTCCTACAATGAGCAGTTCTTC. It translates to CASSPRAVSSYNEQFF.